This TCR beta chain originates from a study of blood T cell repertoires in COVID-19. TCRdb keeps only in-frame clones here, not all; method: immunoSEQ multiplex PCR. The top ten clones hold 3% to 3.5% of a sample with tens of thousands of clones, 70% to 80% of them seen once. The specimen was peripheral blood. This TCR was sampled from a man in his 60s with acute or convalescent COVID-19.

CDR3 DNA sequence: TGTGCCACCAGTGACCGTCCCGGGACAGGGAACTCCTACAATGAGCAGTTCTTC. Translation gives CATSDRPGTGNSYNEQFF. The chain employs TRBV24-1 and TRBJ2-1; TRBD1 agrees at 9 bases. With V trimmed by 4 bases and J by 0 bases, 9 bases remained unmatched. The CDR3 consists of 18 residues. CDR1 and CDR2 from the germline V gene are KGHDR and SFDVKD.